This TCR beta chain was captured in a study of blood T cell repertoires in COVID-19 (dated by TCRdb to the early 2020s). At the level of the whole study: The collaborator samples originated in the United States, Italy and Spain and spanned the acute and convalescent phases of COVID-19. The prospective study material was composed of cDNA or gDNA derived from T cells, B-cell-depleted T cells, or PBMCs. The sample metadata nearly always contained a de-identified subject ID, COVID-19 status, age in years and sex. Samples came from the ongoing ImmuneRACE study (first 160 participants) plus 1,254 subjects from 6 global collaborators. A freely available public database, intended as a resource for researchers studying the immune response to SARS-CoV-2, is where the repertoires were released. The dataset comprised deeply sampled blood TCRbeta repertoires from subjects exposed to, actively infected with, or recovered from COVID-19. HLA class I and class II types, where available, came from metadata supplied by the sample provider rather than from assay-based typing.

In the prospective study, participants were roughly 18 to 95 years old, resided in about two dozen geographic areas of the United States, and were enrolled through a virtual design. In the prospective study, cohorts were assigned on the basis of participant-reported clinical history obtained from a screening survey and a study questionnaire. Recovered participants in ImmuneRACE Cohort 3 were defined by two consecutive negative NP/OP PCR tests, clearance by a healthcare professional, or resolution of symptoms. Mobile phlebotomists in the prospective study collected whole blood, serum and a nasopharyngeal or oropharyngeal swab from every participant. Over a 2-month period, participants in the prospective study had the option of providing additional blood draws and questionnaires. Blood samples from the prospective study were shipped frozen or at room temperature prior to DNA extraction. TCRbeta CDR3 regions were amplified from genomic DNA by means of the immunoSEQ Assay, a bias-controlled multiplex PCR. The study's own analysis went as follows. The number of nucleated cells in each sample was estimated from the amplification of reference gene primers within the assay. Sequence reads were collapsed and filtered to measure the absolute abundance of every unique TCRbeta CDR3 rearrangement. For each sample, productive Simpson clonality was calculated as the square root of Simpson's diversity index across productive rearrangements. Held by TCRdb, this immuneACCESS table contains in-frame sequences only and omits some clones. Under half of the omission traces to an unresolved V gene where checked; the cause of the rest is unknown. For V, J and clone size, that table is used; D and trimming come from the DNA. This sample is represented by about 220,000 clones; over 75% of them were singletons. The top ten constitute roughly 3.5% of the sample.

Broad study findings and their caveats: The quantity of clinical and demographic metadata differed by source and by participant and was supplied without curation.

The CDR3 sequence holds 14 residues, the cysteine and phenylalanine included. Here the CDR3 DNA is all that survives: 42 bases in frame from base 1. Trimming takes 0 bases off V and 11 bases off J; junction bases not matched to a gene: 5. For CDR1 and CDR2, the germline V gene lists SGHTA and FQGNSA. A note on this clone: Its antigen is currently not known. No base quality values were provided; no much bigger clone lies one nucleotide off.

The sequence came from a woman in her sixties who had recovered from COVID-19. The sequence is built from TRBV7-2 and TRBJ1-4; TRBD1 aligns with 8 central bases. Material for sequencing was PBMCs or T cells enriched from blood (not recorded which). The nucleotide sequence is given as TGTGCCAGCAGCTTAGCCAGGGGGCCCGACAAACTGTTTTTT. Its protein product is CASSLARGPDKLFF.